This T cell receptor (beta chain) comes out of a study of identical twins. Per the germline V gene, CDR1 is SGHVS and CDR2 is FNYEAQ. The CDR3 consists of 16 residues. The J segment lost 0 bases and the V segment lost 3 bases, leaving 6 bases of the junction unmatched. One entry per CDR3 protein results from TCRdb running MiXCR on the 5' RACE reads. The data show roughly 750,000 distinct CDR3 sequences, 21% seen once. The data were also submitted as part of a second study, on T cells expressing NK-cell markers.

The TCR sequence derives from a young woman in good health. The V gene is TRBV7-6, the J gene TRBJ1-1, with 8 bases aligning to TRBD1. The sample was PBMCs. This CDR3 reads CASSLQTGVMNTEAFF. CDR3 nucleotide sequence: TGTGCCAGCAGCTTGCAGACAGGGGTAATGAACACTGAAGCTTTCTTT.